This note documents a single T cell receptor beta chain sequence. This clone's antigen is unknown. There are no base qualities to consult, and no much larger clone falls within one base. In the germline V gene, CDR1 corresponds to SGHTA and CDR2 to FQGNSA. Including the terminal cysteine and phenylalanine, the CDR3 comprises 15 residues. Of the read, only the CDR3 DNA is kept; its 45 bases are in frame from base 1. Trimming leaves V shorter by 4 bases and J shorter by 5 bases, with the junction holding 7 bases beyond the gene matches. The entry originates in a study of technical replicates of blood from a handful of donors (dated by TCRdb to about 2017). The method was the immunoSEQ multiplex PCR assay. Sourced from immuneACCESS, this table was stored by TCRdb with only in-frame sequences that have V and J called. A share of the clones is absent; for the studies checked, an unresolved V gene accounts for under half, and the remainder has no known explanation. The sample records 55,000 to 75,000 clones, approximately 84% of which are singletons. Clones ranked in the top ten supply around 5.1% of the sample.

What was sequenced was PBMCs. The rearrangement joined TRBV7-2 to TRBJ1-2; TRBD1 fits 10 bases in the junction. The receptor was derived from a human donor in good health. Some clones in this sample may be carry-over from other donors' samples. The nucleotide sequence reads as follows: TGTGCCAGCAGCTCCCGGGACAGGGGAAGTTATGGCTACACCTTC. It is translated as CASSSRDRGSYGYTF.